This entry lists 25 T cell receptor beta chains sequenced from one sample in a study of cytomegalovirus exposure and HLA in healthy donors. The PCR had 60 Vbeta and 13 Jbeta primers. Repertoires were generated with immunoSEQ multiplex PCR, while TCRdb's copy carries only in-frame clones and drops some. The sample consists of about 110,000 clones, approximately 70% of them appearing once. The sample was PBMCs. The source of these receptors is a man younger than 45 in good health and CMV-seropositive.

This clone has more than one count but fewer than ten. The CDR3 spells CASSASDGGYETQYF. The CDR3 DNA sequence: TGTGCCAGCAGCGCTTCTGACGGGGGATATGAGACCCAGTACTTC. The chain employs TRBV9 and TRBJ2-5; the D gene is possibly TRBD2 (6 bases). Trimming left V 3 bases short and J 5 bases short, with 17 bases between. The CDR3 is made up of 15 amino acids. Per the germline V gene, CDR1 is SGDLS and CDR2 is YYNGEE.

The chain combines TRBV2 with TRBJ2-5; 8 nucleotides match TRBD1. The CDR3 contains 14 residues. The junction had 7 bases not matched to a gene; V was cut back by 6 bases and J by 4 bases. The germline CDR1 and CDR2 sequences are SNHLY and FYNNEI. CDR3 in amino acids: CASRRTGTGETQYF. DNA for the CDR3: TGTGCCAGCAGGAGGACAGGGACAGGAGAGACCCAGTACTTC.

CDR3 sequence: CASSTPARATEAFF. CDR3 nucleotides: TGTGCCAGTAGTACCCCGGCCAGGGCCACTGAAGCTTTCTTT. The genes are TRBV19 and TRBJ1-1; D is possibly TRBD1 (5 bases). CDR3 size: 14 residues. Trimming pared 4 bases from V and 4 bases from J, leaving 13 bases between. The germline V gene has CDR1 LNHDA and CDR2 SQIVND (reference sequence).

The chain links TRBV7-2 to TRBJ1-2; D call uncertain. The V end was cut by 8 bases, the J end by 0 bases, with 4 bases between. This CDR3 spans 11 amino acids. Germline lookup yields CDR1 SGHTA and CDR2 FQGNSA. The CDR3 DNA is TGTGCCAGCCGAGCTAACTATGGCTACACCTTC. The encoded protein is CASRANYGYTF.

This clone was seen only a few times. The chain combines TRBV6-5 with TRBJ1-1, with D possibly matching TRBD1 (6 bases). CDR1 and CDR2 (germline): MNHEY, SVGAGI. The V end was cut by 4 bases, the J end by 11 bases, with 14 bases between. This CDR3 is 12 amino acids long. The CDR3 bases are TGTGCCAGCAGTTCCCGGGACACAGGGGCTTTCTTT. This translates into CASSSRDTGAFF.

The CDR3, as DNA: TGTGCCAGCAGTTTATACGGAGCTGGGCAGTTCTTC. Translation: CASSLYGAGQFF. V and J are TRBV28 and TRBJ2-1, with D uncertain. The CDR3 contains 12 residues. Germline assignment: CDR1 MDHEN and CDR2 SYDVKM. Deletions cut 1 base from V and 12 bases from J, with 10 bases between.

The chain is built from TRBV21-1 and TRBJ2-3; TRBD2 is the table's D call and was not checked against the DNA. TRBV21-1 is annotated as a pseudogene. The CDR3 sequence is 16 residues long. The CDR3 sequence: CASRDSGEVGTDTQYF. CDR3 nucleotides: TGTGCCAGCAGAGATTCGGGGGAAGTGGGCACAGATACGCAGTATTTT.

The chain combines TRBV5-5 with TRBJ2-7, with 11 bases identical to TRBD1. The CDR3 extends over 13 amino acids. Trimming removed 4 bases from V and 7 bases from J; junction bases left unmatched: 4. The germline V gene encodes CDR1 SGHKS and CDR2 YYEKEE (reference sequence). The CDR3 nucleotides read TGTGCCAGCAGCCGCGGGACAGGGGGTGAGCAGTACGTC. It translates to CASSRGTGGEQYV.

This clone came up a few times. The chain is built from TRBV5-4 and TRBJ2-2; D is possibly TRBD1 (6 bases). V lost 7 bases, J lost 2 bases, and 12 bases lay in between. The CDR3 loop spans 14 amino acids. Germline CDR1 and CDR2: SGHNT and YYREEE (reference sequence). The CDR3 nucleotides read TGTGCCAGCCCGGACAGTAAAAACACCGGGGAGCTGTTTTTT. Protein sequence: CASPDSKNTGELFF.

This chain uses TRBV11-2 with TRBJ1-1; 10 bases are shared with TRBD1. Germline V gives CDR1 SGHAT, CDR2 FQNNGV. This CDR3 comprises 16 residues. V lost 0 bases and J lost 6; bases outside the gene matches: 7. Here the CDR3 DNA reads TGTGCCAGCAGCTTAGATGGGACAGGGGCGGGAGCTGAAGCTTTCTTT. Protein: CASSLDGTGAGAEAFF.

The rearrangement uses TRBV14 and TRBJ2-5; 10 bases line up with TRBD1. This CDR3 contains 17 residues. Germline CDR1 reads SGHDN; CDR2 reads FVKESK. V dropped 0 bases and J dropped 6; count of bases not matched to a gene: 10. The CDR3 region has the DNA TGTGCCAGCAGCCAAGACTACCGACAGGGGGCTTATCAGACCCAGTACTTC. Protein sequence: CASSQDYRQGAYQTQYF.

This chain links TRBV5-4 with TRBJ1-2, with 9 bases matching TRBD1. The germline gives CDR1 SGHNT, CDR2 YYREEE (reference sequence). V dropped 0 bases and J dropped 5; count of bases not matched to a gene: 5. The CDR3 is 15 amino acids. The CDR3 bases are TGTGCCAGCAGCTTGGCACAGGGGGCAAGTTATGGCTACACCTTC. As protein: CASSLAQGASYGYTF.

The gene calls are TRBV4-1 and TRBJ2-7; 10 bases map to TRBD2. V was clipped by 2 bases and J by 2 bases; unmatched bases: 12. Per germline, CDR1 MGHRA and CDR2 YSYEKL. This CDR3 has 18 amino acids. The CDR3 sequence: CASSQKVQLAGFTYEQYF. The CDR3 nucleotides are TGCGCCAGCAGCCAAAAGGTCCAACTAGCGGGGTTTACCTACGAGCAGTACTTC.

This clone has more than one count but fewer than ten. The chain has TRBV28 and TRBJ2-1, with D perhaps TRBD1 (5 bases). Germline CDR1 reads MDHEN; CDR2 reads SYDVKM. CDR3 length equals 15 residues. The germline V and J ends were trimmed by 3 bases and 1 base, with 10 bases remaining between them. The CDR3 nucleotides read TGTGCCAGCAGTTTGTTAGGGGCTTCCTACAATGAGCAGTTCTTC. Its translation is CASSLLGASYNEQFF.

The genes are TRBV4-1 and TRBJ2-7, with a tentative D call TRBD2 (6 bases). V was clipped by 4 bases and J by 7 bases, with 20 bases between them. The CDR3 is 15 amino acids. CDR1 and CDR2 (germline): MGHRA, YSYEKL. The DNA of the CDR3 is TGCGCCAGCAGCCTACCCGGGGGTCGAAACGGGGAGCAGTACTTC. Translation: CASSLPGGRNGEQYF.

This clone occurred a few times. The genes are TRBV7-2 and TRBJ2-5, with TRBD2 identical over 8 bases. The CDR3 length is 17 residues. Germline loops: CDR1 SGHTA, CDR2 FQGNSA. Unmatched junction bases numbered 14, after V lost 4 bases and J lost 4 bases. This CDR3 reads CASSYPRSGSERETQYF. The CDR3 nucleotides read TGTGCCAGCAGCTACCCGCGGAGCGGGAGTGAGCGAGAGACCCAGTACTTC. Drawing the rest from reference TRBV7-2 and TRBJ2-5, the complete variable domain is GAGVSQSPSNKVTEKGKDVELRCDPISGHTALYWYRQSLGQGLEFLIYFQGNSAPDKSGLPSDRFSAERTGGSVSTLTIQRTQQEDSAVYLCASSYPRSGSERETQYFGPGTRLLVL.

This clone was seen only once. This chain connects TRBV18 to TRBJ1-1; the D is unclear. This CDR3 has 13 residues. Germline V CDR1 and CDR2: KGHSH, LQKENI. Trimming took 6 bases from V and 7 from J, leaving 15 bases between them. The CDR3 reads CASSTKVRGEAFF. For the CDR3, the DNA is TGTGCCAGCTCCACCAAAGTCCGCGGTGAAGCTTTCTTT.

The chain recombines TRBV11-3 with TRBJ1-4; the D is unclear. Trimming removed 1 base at V and 3 bases at J, with 9 bases between. Per germline, CDR1 SGHNT and CDR2 YENEEA. CDR3 length: 15 amino acids. The CDR3 sequence: CASSLGFAANEKLFF. The CDR3 DNA sequence: TGTGCCAGCAGCTTAGGTTTTGCGGCTAATGAAAAACTGTTTTTT.

The rearrangement links TRBV30 to TRBJ2-3, with D uncertain. The V end lost 3 bases, the J end lost 0 bases, and 7 bases lay between the germline ends. The CDR3 spans 13 residues. The germline gives CDR1 GTSNPN, CDR2 SVGIG (reference sequence). This chain's CDR3 is CAWRIASTDTQYF. The CDR3 coding sequence is TGTGCCTGGAGGATAGCTAGCACAGATACGCAGTATTTT.

This clone has just a few counts. The chain has TRBV29-1 and TRBJ2-1, with 7 nucleotides matching TRBD1. The V gene's germline CDR1 is SQVTM and CDR2 ANQGSEA. The CDR3 runs 13 residues. Trimming removed 7 bases from V and 3 bases from J; junction bases left unmatched: 6. CDR3 residues: CSGHRGDYNEQFF. The CDR3 bases are TGCAGCGGCCACAGGGGTGACTACAATGAGCAGTTCTTC.

The V gene is TRBV2, the J gene TRBJ1-1; the match to TRBD1 covers 11 bases. Germline CDR1 reads SNHLY; CDR2 reads FYNNEI. The CDR3 has 17 amino acids. V shed 2 bases and J 4 bases; nucleotides not matched to a gene: 9. Here the CDR3 DNA reads TGTGCCAGCAGTGAACTCCGGACAGGGGGCTGGGGCACTGAAGCTTTCTTT. Its protein product is CASSELRTGGWGTEAFF.

V usage is TRBV7-8 and J usage is TRBJ1-1; D unclear. Trimming removed 4 bases at V and 5 bases at J, with 14 bases between. In germline, CDR1 is SGHVS, CDR2 FQNEAQ. The CDR3 spans 14 residues. CDR3 amino acids: CASSSPLHGTEAFF. The CDR3 nucleotides read TGTGCCAGCAGCTCCCCCCTTCACGGTACTGAAGCTTTCTTT.

The rearrangement links TRBV29-1 to TRBJ1-1, with D perhaps matching TRBD1 (5 bases). V dropped 7 bases and J dropped 4 bases, with 19 bases sitting between them. The CDR3 is made up of 14 amino acids. CDR1 SQVTM and CDR2 ANQGSEA come from the germline V gene. Here the CDR3 DNA reads TGCAGCGCCTCTCAAATGGGGGGAGGCACTGAAGCTTTCTTT. It codes for CSASQMGGGTEAFF.

The chain couples TRBV27 to TRBJ2-1, with TRBD2 identical over 15 bases. This CDR3 has 21 amino acids. Germline-derived CDR1 and CDR2 are MNHEY and SMNVEV (reference sequence). V lost 5 bases and J lost 2; bases outside the gene matches: 16. CDR3 bases: TGTGCCAGCAGTACGGCTCTTCCGGGACTAGCGGGGGGAAATACCTACAATGAGCAGTTCTTC. Protein: CASSTALPGLAGGNTYNEQFF.

The chain recombines TRBV7-3 with TRBJ2-1, with a weak D call TRBD1 (6 bases). CDR3 length: 15 residues. The V gene's germline CDR1 is SGHTA and CDR2 FQGTGA. V was clipped by 5 bases and J by 8 bases, with 19 bases between them. Here the CDR3 reads CASSGVAGVNDEQFF. The DNA for the CDR3 is TGTGCCAGCAGCGGAGTGGCAGGGGTAAACGATGAGCAGTTCTTC.